The present entry profiles one T cell receptor beta chain with its context. This sample was included in a study of blood T cell repertoires in COVID-19. Study context: There were acute and convalescent COVID-19 samples, and they came from the United States, Italy and Spain. T cells, B-cell-depleted T cells, or PBMCs provided the cDNA or gDNA that served as material.

Under the authors' procedure: Reference gene primers were amplified, and this amplification served to estimate nucleated cell counts. Method: immunoSEQ multiplex PCR; TCRdb's copy keeps in-frame clones and lacks some. V and J calls plus clone size are reproduced from that table; the DNA served to infer D and trimming. The sample contains 250,000 to 350,000 clones, about 90% of which appear only once. Sequenced sample: peripheral blood. This sequence was found in a woman aged 25 to 39 who had recovered from COVID-19.

The CDR3 loop reads CAWSALPGQVGGYTF. CDR3 in DNA: TGTGCCTGGAGTGCCCTCCCGGGACAGGTCGGTGGCTACACCTTC. V is TRBV30 and J is TRBJ1-2, with 8 positions matching TRBD1. V trimming: 1 base; J trimming: 7 bases; junction bases outside the gene matches: 11. CDR3 size: 15 residues. Germline values: CDR1 GTSNPN, CDR2 SVGIG (reference sequence). The variable domain in full, with the rest retrieved from reference TRBV30 and TRBJ1-2, is SQTIHQWPATLVQPVGSPLSLECTVEGTSNPNLYWYRQAAGRGLQLLFYSVGIGQISSEVPQNLSASRPQDRQFILSSKKLLLSDSGFYLCAWSALPGQVGGYTFGSGTRLTVV.